A selection of T cell receptor beta chains follows, all from one sample in a study of OX40 agonist ivuxolimab in advanced cancers. Assay used: immunoSEQ multiplex PCR; TCRdb lists only in-frame clones, some missing. Of roughly 35,000 clones listed, 82% are singletons. Sequenced material: CD4+ or CD8+ T cells sorted from blood, taken in a trial of the OX40 agonist ivuxolimab. Receptors originate from an adult with an advanced solid tumor such as melanoma, head and neck, liver or kidney cancer. The CDR3 runs from the conserved cysteine through the conserved F or W. A D gene is named only where the DNA matches it firmly. The listing skips clone size in some rows; elsewhere it reads once, few, many or a size class.

v_call	clone_size	j_call	d_call	cdr3_aa	cdr3_nt
TRBV7-8	-	TRBJ2-7	TRBD1	CASSYRDSSYEQYF	TGTGCCAGCAGCTACCGGGACAGCTCCTACGAGCAGTACTTC
TRBV28	-	TRBJ2-3	TRBD1	CASTDTGGRITQYF	TGTGCCAGCACCGACACAGGGGGCCGGATTACGCAGTATTTT
TRBV5-4	few	TRBJ2-3	-	CASSLANAGTTDTQYF	TGTGCCAGCAGCTTGGCCAATGCGGGGACAACAGATACGCAGTATTTT
TRBV5-5	few	TRBJ2-2	-	CASSPRGNTGELFF	TGTGCCAGCAGCCCCCGAGGAAACACCGGGGAGCTGTTTTTT
TRBV5-4	-	TRBJ2-3	-	CASSRTLREDTQYF	TGTGCCAGCAGCCGGACTTTGCGGGAAGATACGCAGTATTTT
TRBV7-3	-	TRBJ1-1	-	CASSTGSRTEAFF	TGTGCCAGCAGCACCGGGAGCCGCACTGAAGCTTTCTTT
TRBV28	-	TRBJ1-3	-	CASSSHQSGNTIYF	TGTGCCAGCAGTTCGCATCAATCTGGAAACACCATATATTTT
TRBV6-4	-	TRBJ2-1	-	CASRADSYNEQFF	TGTGCCAGCAGAGCCGATTCCTACAATGAGCAGTTCTTC
TRBV27	-	TRBJ1-4	-	CASSPDREFNEKLFF	TGTGCCAGCAGCCCTGACCGGGAGTTCAATGAAAAACTGTTTTTT
TRBV6-5	-	TRBJ2-5	TRBD2	CASSSYAGTSRETQYF	TGTGCCAGCAGTTCCTATGCCGGGACTAGCAGAGAGACCCAGTACTTC
TRBV5-1	-	TRBJ1-1	-	CASNGDAGAGTEAFF	TGCGCCAGCAATGGCGATGCGGGGGCGGGCACTGAAGCTTTCTTT
TRBV29-1	-	TRBJ2-7	TRBD2	CSVGREGVGYEQYF	TGCAGCGTTGGAAGGGAGGGAGTTGGGTACGAGCAGTACTTC
TRBV28	-	TRBJ1-2	TRBD1	CATLRGVWNYGYTF	TGTGCCACCCTCAGGGGGGTTTGGAACTATGGCTACACCTTC
TRBV15	-	TRBJ1-4	-	CATSREGSFREKLFF	TGTGCCACCAGCAGAGAAGGGAGTTTTCGGGAAAAACTGTTTTTT
TRBV30	few	TRBJ1-2	-	CAWSVEFSLKGPLVGGYTF	TGTGCCTGGAGTGTTGAGTTTTCGCTTAAGGGGCCCCTTGTCGGTGGCTACACCTTC
TRBV28	-	TRBJ1-1	TRBD1	CASIAGGDTEAFF	TGTGCCAGCATTGCAGGGGGCGACACTGAAGCTTTCTTT
TRBV19	-	TRBJ1-5	TRBD1	CASSGDRHQPQHF	TGTGCCAGTAGTGGGGACAGACATCAGCCCCAGCATTTT
TRBV7-8	-	TRBJ2-7	TRBD1	CASSSRDRGLVGRGEQYF	TGTGCCAGCAGCTCCCGGGACAGGGGGCTTGTAGGACGTGGTGAGCAGTACTTC
TRBV10-3	-	TRBJ1-4	-	CAISDGGEKLFF	TGTGCCATCAGTGATGGGGGAGAGAAACTGTTTTTT
TRBV18	-	TRBJ1-2	-	CASSPTGMDGYTF	TGTGCCAGCTCACCAACAGGGATGGATGGCTACACCTTC
TRBV5-4	-	TRBJ1-1	-	CASTPQKGGNTEAFF	TGTGCCAGCACCCCCCAAAAGGGCGGGAACACTGAAGCTTTCTTT
TRBV11-2	-	TRBJ2-1	TRBD1	CASSLVKGALGNEQFF	TGTGCCAGCAGCTTAGTTAAGGGGGCCTTGGGCAATGAGCAGTTCTTC
TRBV29-1	-	TRBJ2-2	-	CSVGASGTGELFF	TGCAGCGTCGGGGCTAGTGGGACCGGGGAGCTGTTTTTT
TRBV7-2	-	TRBJ2-1	-	CASSFRQTESEANEQFF	TGTGCCAGCAGCTTCCGACAGACGGAATCAGAAGCGAATGAGCAGTTCTTC
TRBV9	-	TRBJ2-2	TRBD1	CASSETGGVFTGELFF	TGTGCCAGCAGCGAGACAGGGGGCGTATTCACCGGGGAGCTGTTTTTT
TRBV6-5	-	TRBJ2-7	-	CASSQGSHEQYF	TGTGCCAGCTCACAGGGATCCCACGAGCAGTACTTC
TRBV6-5	-	TRBJ1-3	-	CASSYLGAGNTIYF	TGTGCCAGCAGTTACCTGGGGGCTGGAAACACCATATATTTT
TRBV6-5	-	TRBJ1-2	-	CASRESPYGYTF	TGTGCCAGCAGAGAATCACCCTATGGCTACACCTTC
TRBV19	-	TRBJ1-2	-	CASSIAGESYGYTF	TGTGCCAGTAGTATAGCTGGGGAATCCTATGGCTACACCTTC
TRBV7-6	-	TRBJ1-1	-	CASSLGRNRSSSEAFF	TGTGCCAGCAGCTTAGGGAGAAACAGGAGCTCGTCTGAAGCTTTCTTT
TRBV28	-	TRBJ1-5	TRBD1	CASRTGQGVDQPQHF	TGTGCCAGCCGGACAGGGCAGGGGGTCGATCAGCCCCAGCATTTT